The 2 T cell receptor beta chains below were found in one sample sequenced in a study of blood T cell repertoires in COVID-19 (dated by TCRdb to about 2020). Libraries were made using the immunoSEQ multiplex PCR assay. The table comes from immuneACCESS by way of TCRdb, which keeps in-frame sequences with V and J called. Part of the clones is missing from these tables; in studies checked, under half for an unresolved V gene and the rest for unknown reasons. The sample table lists about 95,000 clones, more than 75% of them with a count of one. The top ten hold roughly 15% of the sample. Sequencing used peripheral blood. Every receptor here comes from a human donor in a cohort sampled during active COVID-19.

CDR3 in DNA: TGCAGTGCTTACAGTAACAATGAGCAGTTCTTC. It is translated as CSAYSNNEQFF. The chain joins TRBV20-1 to TRBJ2-1; D remains ambiguous. Trimming stripped 5 bases from V and 5 bases from J, with 7 bases between. From germline, CDR1 is DFQATT and CDR2 SNEGSKA (reference sequence). There are 11 residues in the CDR3.

This chain connects TRBV6-5 to TRBJ2-7; TRBD1 is a possible D gene (6 bases). Trimming left V 2 bases short and J 5 bases short, with 13 bases between. Germline V gene sequence: CDR1 MNHEY, CDR2 SVGAGI. The CDR3 sequence is 14 residues long. CDR3 loop: CASSYRRDKDEQYF. In nucleotides, the CDR3 is TGTGCCAGCAGTTACCGCCGGGACAAGGACGAGCAGTACTTC.